This T cell receptor beta chain was found in a study of beta chain features in type 1 diabetes. Across the study: The examined sorted cells totaled around 100,000,000 across samples. Study observations and caveats: Sequencing the cDNA could make cells with high TCR expression show up more than they should. For patients, the naive, central memory and Treg TCRB repertoires appeared more alike than for healthy donors. TCRB CDR3 length was moderately but significantly reduced in all four CD4+ subsets of Type 1 diabetes patients.

In its sample, this clone was seen a few times. Antigen: not known. The study reverse transcribed the entire isolated RNA, so it sequenced expressed TCRB transcripts. Repertoires were generated with immunoSEQ multiplex PCR, while TCRdb's copy carries only in-frame clones and drops some. Of 500,000 to 850,000 clones in the sample, about 14% are singletons; the top ten hold 0.035% to 0.04%. V dropped 4 bases and J dropped 8; count of bases not matched to a gene: 14. The germline V gene encodes CDR1 SGHTA and CDR2 FQGNSA. CDR3 length: 17 residues. Populations obtained by sorting all exceeded 95% purity. Sequencing used naive CD4+ T cells from blood. The chain recombines TRBV7-2 with TRBJ2-3; TRBD1 matches 11 bases. The receptor was derived from a man younger than 35 with type 1 diabetes. The DNA for the CDR3 is TGTGCCAGCAGCTCCGGGGATGGGACAGGGGGTGTTAGTACGCAGTATTTT. This translates into CASSSGDGTGGVSTQYF. Together with reference TRBV7-2 and TRBJ2-3, the CDR3 gives the full variable domain: GAGVSQSPSNKVTEKGKDVELRCDPISGHTALYWYRQSLGQGLEFLIYFQGNSAPDKSGLPSDRFSAERTGGSVSTLTIQRTQQEDSAVYLCASSSGDGTGGVSTQYFGPGTRLTVL.